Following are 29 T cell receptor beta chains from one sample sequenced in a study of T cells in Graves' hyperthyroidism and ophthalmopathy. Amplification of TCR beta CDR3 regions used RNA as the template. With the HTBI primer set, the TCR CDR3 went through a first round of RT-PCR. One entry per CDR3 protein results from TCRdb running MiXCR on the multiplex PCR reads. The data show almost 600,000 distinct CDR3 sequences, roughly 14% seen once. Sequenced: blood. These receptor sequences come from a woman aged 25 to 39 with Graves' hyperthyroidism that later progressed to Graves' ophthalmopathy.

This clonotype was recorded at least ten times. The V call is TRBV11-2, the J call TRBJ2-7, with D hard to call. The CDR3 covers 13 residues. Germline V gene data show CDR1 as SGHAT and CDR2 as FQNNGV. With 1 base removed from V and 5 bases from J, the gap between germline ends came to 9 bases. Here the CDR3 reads CASSLVAVHEQYF. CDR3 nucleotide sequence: TGTGCCAGCAGCTTAGTTGCCGTCCACGAGCAGTACTTC.

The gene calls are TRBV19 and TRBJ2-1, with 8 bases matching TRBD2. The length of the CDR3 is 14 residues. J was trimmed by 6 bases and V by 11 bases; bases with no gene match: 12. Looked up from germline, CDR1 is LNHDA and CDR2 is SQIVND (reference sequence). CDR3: CAFSGREVINEQFF. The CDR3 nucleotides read TGTGCCTTCTCCGGGCGGGAGGTGATCAATGAGCAGTTCTTC. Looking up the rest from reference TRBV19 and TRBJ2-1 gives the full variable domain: DGGITQSPKYLFRKEGQNVTLSCEQNLNHDAMYWYRQDPGQGLRLIYYSQIVNDFQKGDIAEGYSVSREKKESFPLTVTSAQKNPTAFYLCAFSGREVINEQFFGPGTRLTVL.

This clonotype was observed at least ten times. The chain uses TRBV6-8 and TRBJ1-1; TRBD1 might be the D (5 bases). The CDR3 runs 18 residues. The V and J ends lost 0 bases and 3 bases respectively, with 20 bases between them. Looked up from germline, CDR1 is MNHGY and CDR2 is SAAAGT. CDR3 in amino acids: CASSYSLFPTVSDTEAFF. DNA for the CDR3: TGTGCCAGCAGTTACTCACTCTTCCCGACAGTTTCTGACACTGAAGCTTTCTTT.

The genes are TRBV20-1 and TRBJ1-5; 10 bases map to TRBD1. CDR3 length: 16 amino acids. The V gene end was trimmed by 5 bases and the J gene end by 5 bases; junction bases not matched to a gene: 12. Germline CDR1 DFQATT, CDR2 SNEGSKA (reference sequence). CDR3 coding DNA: TGCAGTGCTGACGACAGGGGGCGCGAGGGGCATCAGCCCCAGCATTTT. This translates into CSADDRGREGHQPQHF.

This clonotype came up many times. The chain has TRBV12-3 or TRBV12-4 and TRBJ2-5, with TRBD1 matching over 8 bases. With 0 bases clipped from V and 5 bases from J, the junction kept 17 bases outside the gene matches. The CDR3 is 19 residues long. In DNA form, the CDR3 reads TGTGCCAGCAGTTTAGCAATTTACGGAAAAGGACAGGGCTCCGAGACCCAGTACTTC. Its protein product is CASSLAIYGKGQGSETQYF.

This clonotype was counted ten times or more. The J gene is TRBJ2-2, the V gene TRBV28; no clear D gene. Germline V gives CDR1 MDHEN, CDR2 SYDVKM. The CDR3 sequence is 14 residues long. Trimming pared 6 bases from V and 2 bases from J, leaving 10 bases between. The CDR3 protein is CASSLGFNTGELFF. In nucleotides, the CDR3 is TGTGCCAGCAGCCTCGGATTTAACACCGGGGAGCTGTTTTTT.

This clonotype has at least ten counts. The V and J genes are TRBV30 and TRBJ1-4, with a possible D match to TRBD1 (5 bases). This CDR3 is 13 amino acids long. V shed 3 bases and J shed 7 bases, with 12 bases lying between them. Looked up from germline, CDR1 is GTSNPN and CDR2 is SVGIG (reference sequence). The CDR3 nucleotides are TGTGCCTGGAGCTGGAGGGGTATTGAAAAACTGTTTTTT. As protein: CAWSWRGIEKLFF.

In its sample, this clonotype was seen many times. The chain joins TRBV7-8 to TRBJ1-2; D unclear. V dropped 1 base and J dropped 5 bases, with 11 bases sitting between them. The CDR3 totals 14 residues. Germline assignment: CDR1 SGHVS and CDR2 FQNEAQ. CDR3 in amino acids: CASSLGVITYGYTF. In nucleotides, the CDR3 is TGTGCCAGCAGCTTAGGTGTGATTACGTATGGCTACACCTTC.

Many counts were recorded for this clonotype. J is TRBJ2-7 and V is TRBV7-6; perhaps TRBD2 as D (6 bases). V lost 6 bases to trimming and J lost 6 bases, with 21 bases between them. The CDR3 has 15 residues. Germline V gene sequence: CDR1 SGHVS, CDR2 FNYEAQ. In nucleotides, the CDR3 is TGTGCCAGCAGTCCCGGCGATGGCGGGGCGGGCGAGCAGTACTTC. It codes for CASSPGDGGAGEQYF.

CDR3 sequence (DNA): TGTGCCTGGGGGGAGCGGGCTAGCACAGATACGCAGTATTTT. Its protein product is CAWGERASTDTQYF. This chain links TRBV30 with TRBJ2-3, with D possibly TRBD2 on 6 matching bases. Germline V lookup: CDR1 GTSNPN, CDR2 SVGIG (reference sequence). This CDR3 is built from 14 residues. The V and J ends lost 5 bases and 0 bases respectively, with 12 bases between them.

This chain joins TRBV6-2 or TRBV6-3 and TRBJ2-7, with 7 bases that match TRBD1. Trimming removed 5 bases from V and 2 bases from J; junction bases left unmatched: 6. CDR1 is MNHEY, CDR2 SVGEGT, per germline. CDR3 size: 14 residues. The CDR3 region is CASSSSGTAYEQYF. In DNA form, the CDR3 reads TGTGCCAGCAGTAGCTCCGGGACAGCCTACGAGCAGTACTTC.

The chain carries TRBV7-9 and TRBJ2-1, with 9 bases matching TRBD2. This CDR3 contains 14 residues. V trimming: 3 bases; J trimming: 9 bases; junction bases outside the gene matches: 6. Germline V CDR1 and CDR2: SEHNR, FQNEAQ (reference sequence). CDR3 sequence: CASSFAREGPEQFF. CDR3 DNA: TGTGCCAGCAGCTTCGCGCGGGAGGGCCCTGAGCAGTTCTTC.

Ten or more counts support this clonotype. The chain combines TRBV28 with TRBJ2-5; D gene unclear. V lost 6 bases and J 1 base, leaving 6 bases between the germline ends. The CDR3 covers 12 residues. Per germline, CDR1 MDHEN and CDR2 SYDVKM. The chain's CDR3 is CASRAVQETQYF. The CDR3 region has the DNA TGTGCCAGCAGGGCAGTCCAAGAGACCCAGTACTTC.

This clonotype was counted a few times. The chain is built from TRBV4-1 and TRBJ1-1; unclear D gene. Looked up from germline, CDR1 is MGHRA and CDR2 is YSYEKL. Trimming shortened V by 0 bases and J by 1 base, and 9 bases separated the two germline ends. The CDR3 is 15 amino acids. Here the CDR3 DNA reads TGCGCCAGCAGCCAAGATGCGGCCGGGAACACTGAAGCTTTCTTT. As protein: CASSQDAAGNTEAFF.

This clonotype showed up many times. This CDR3 is CASSARETQYF. The CDR3 DNA reads as TGTGCCAGCAGTGCACGGGAGACCCAGTACTTC. The genes are TRBV12-3 or TRBV12-4 and TRBJ2-5, with D hard to call. CDR3 size: 11 residues. Trimming left V 5 bases short and J 5 bases short, with 6 bases between.

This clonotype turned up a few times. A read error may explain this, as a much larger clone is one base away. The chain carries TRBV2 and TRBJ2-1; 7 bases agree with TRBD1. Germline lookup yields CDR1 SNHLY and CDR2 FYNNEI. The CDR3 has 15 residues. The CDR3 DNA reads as TGTGCCAGCATGGGGACAGCTAGCTCCTACAGTGAGCAGTTCTTC. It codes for CASMGTASSYSEQFF.

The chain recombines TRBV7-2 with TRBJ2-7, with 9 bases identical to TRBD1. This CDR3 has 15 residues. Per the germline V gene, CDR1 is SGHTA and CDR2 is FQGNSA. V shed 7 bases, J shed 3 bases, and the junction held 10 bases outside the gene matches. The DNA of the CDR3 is TGTGCCAGCACCGGAGGGGACAGGGCCTACTACGAGCAGTACTTC. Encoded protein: CASTGGDRAYYEQYF.

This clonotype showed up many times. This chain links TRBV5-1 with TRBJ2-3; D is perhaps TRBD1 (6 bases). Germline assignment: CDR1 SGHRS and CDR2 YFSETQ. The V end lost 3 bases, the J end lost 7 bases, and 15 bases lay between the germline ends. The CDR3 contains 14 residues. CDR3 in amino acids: CASSSGQYRYTQYF. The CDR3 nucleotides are TGCGCCAGCAGCTCTGGACAGTATCGATATACGCAGTATTTT.

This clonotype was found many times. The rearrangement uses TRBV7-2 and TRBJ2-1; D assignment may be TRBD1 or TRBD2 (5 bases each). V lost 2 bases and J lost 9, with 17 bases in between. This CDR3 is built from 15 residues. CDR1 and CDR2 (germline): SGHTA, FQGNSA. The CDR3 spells CASSLSRGPQGEQFF. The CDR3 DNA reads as TGTGCCAGCAGCTTATCGAGAGGGCCTCAGGGTGAGCAGTTCTTC. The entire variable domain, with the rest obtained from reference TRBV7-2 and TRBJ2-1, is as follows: GAGVSQSPSNKVTEKGKDVELRCDPISGHTALYWYRQSLGQGLEFLIYFQGNSAPDKSGLPSDRFSAERTGGSVSTLTIQRTQQEDSAVYLCASSLSRGPQGEQFFGPGTRLTVL.

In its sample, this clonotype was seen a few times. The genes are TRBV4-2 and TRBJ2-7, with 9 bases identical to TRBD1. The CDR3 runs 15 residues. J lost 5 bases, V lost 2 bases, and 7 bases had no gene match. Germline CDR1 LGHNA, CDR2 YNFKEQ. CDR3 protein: CASSQPGQGSNEQYF. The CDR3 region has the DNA TGTGCCAGCAGCCAACCGGGACAGGGATCCAACGAGCAGTACTTC.

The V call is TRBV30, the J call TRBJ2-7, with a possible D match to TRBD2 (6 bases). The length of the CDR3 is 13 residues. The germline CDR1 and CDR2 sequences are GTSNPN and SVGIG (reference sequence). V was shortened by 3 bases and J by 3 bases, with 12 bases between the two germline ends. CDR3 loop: CAWRRDGYYEQYF. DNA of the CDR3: TGTGCCTGGAGGCGGGACGGATACTACGAGCAGTACTTC.

In DNA form, the CDR3 reads TGTGCCAGCAGTGCACTAGCGGGAGGAGGGACCGGGGAGCTGTTTTTT. Translation gives CASSALAGGGTGELFF. The chain combines TRBV2 with TRBJ2-2, with TRBD2 matching 12 bases. The CDR3 loop spans 16 amino acids. Germline-derived CDR1 and CDR2 are SNHLY and FYNNEI. Trimming took 4 bases from V and 5 from J; bases not matched to a gene: 5.

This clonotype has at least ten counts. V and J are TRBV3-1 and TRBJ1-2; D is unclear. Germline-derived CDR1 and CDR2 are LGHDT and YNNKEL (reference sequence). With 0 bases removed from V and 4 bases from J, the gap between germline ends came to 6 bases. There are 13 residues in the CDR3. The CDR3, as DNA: TGTGCCAGCAGCCAAGAGCGAATCTATGGCTACACCTTC. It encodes CASSQERIYGYTF. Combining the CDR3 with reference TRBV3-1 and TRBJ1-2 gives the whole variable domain DTAVSQTPKYLVTQMGNDKSIKCEQNLGHDTMYWYKQDSKKFLKIMFSYNNKELIINETVPNRFSPKSPDKAHLNLHINSLELGDSAVYFCASSQERIYGYTFGSGTRLTVV.

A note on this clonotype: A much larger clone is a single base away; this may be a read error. The CDR3, as DNA: TGTGCCAGCGGTGAGGACACCGTGGGAAACACCATATATTTT. Translating it yields CASGEDTVGNTIYF. The gene calls are TRBV2 and TRBJ1-3, with D maybe TRBD1 (5 bases). Germline CDR1 is SNHLY and CDR2 is FYNNEI. This CDR3 contains 14 residues.

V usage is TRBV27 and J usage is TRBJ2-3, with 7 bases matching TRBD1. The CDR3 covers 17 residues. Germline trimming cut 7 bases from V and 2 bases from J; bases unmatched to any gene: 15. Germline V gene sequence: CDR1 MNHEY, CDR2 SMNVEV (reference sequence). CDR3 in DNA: TGTGCCAGCATCCCGACAGGGATCACGGGGACCACAGATACGCAGTATTTT. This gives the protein CASIPTGITGTTDTQYF.

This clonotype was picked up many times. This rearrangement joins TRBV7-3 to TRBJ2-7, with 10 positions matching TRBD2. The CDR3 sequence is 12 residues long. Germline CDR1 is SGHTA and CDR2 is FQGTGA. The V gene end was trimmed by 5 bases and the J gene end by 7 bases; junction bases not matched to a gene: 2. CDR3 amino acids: CASSPLAGEQYF. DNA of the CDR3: TGTGCCAGCAGCCCACTAGCGGGGGAGCAGTACTTC. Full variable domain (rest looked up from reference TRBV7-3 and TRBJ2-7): GAGVSQTPSNKVTEKGKYVELRCDPISGHTALYWYRQSLGQGPEFLIYFQGTGAADDSGLPNDRFFAVRPEGSVSTLKIQRTERGDSAVYLCASSPLAGEQYFGPGTRLTVT.

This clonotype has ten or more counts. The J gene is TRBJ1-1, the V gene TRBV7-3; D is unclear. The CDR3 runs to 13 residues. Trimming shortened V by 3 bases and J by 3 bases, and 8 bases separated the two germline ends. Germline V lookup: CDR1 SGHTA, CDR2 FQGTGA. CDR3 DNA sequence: TGTGCCAGCAGCTTTCCCCCTTACACTGAAGCTTTCTTT. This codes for CASSFPPYTEAFF.

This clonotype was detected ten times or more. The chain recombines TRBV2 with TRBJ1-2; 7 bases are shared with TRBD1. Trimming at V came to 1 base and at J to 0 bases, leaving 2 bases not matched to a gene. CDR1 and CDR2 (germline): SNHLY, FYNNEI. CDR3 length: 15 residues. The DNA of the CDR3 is TGTGCCAGCAGTGAAGAGGGGGCCGCTAACTATGGCTACACCTTC. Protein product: CASSEEGAANYGYTF.

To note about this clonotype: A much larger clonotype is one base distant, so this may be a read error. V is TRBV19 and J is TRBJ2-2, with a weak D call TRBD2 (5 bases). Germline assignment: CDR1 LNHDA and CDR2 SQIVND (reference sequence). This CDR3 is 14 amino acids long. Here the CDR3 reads CASSITPSTGEPFF. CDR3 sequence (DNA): TGTGCCAGTAGTATCACTCCCTCCACCGGGGAGCCGTTTTTT. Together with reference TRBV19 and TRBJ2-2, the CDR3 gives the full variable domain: DGGITQSPKYLFRKEGQNVTLSCEQNLNHDAMYWYRQDPGQGLRLIYYSQIVNDFQKGDIAEGYSVSREKKESFPLTVTSAQKNPTAFYLCASSITPSTGEPFFGEGSRLTVL.